These 24 T cell receptor beta chains were all obtained from the same sample, sequenced in a study of blood T cell repertoires in COVID-19. Sequencing was performed with immunoSEQ multiplex PCR; in TCRdb, only in-frame clones are kept and a portion is missing. The data contain 45,000 to 55,000 clones, around 84% of them singletons. Sequencing used peripheral blood. Every receptor here comes from a man aged 50-60 years with acute or convalescent COVID-19.

The rearrangement uses TRBV2 and TRBJ1-4; TRBD1 matches 8 bases. The ends lost 7 bases at V and 7 bases at J; junction bases unmatched: 5. Germline lookup yields CDR1 SNHLY and CDR2 FYNNEI. The CDR3 has 13 amino acids. The CDR3 DNA sequence: TGTGCCAGCAACGACAGGGGAGCTGAAAAACTGTTTTTT. This translates into CASNDRGAEKLFF.

The chain is built from TRBV3-1 (or the pseudogene TRBV3-2) and TRBJ2-5; no clear D gene. The CDR3 totals 15 residues. Trimming cost V 2 bases and J 5 bases, with 15 bases left between them. Germline assignment: CDR1 LGHDT and CDR2 YNNKEL (reference sequence). The CDR3, as DNA: TGTGCCAGCAGCCAAATGGCCCAGAGCGAGGAGACCCAGTACTTC. Amino acid sequence: CASSQMAQSEETQYF.

This chain joins TRBV9 and TRBJ1-5; 9 nucleotides line up with TRBD1. The germline V gene has CDR1 SGDLS and CDR2 YYNGEE. CDR3 length equals 15 residues. With 4 bases clipped from V and 4 bases from J, the junction kept 6 bases outside the gene matches. The chain's CDR3 is CASSPGQGINQPQHF. The CDR3 DNA reads as TGTGCCAGCAGCCCCGGACAGGGGATAAATCAGCCCCAGCATTTT.

The chain uses TRBV7-9 and TRBJ1-6; D is unresolved. The V end was cut by 1 base, the J end by 7 bases, with 8 bases between. This CDR3 has 14 amino acids. Germline loops: CDR1 SEHNR, CDR2 FQNEAQ (reference sequence). The CDR3 bases are TGTGCCAGCAGCTTAGATAGCAGCAATTCACCCCTCCACTTT. Amino acids: CASSLDSSNSPLHF.

The rearrangement uses TRBV7-9 and TRBJ2-1; 7 bases are shared with TRBD1. The CDR3 loop spans 18 amino acids. The V gene end was trimmed by 7 bases and the J gene end by 4 bases; junction bases not matched to a gene: 19. Per the germline V gene, CDR1 is SEHNR and CDR2 is FQNEAQ (reference sequence). CDR3 residues: CASTLPLSTGSRYNEQFF. DNA for the CDR3: TGTGCCAGCACTCTTCCCCTTTCGACAGGGTCCCGGTACAATGAGCAGTTCTTC.

The chain uses TRBV9 and TRBJ1-3; 7 nucleotides match TRBD1. The CDR3 is made up of 15 amino acids. Germline loops: CDR1 SGDLS, CDR2 YYNGEE. With V trimmed by 0 bases and J by 0 bases, 0 bases remained unmatched. CDR3 residues: CASSVGDSSGNTIYF. CDR3 sequence (DNA): TGTGCCAGCAGCGTAGGGGACAGCTCTGGAAACACCATATATTTT.

The V call is TRBV6-5, the J call TRBJ1-2; the match to TRBD1 covers 7 bases. CDR3 size: 13 residues. Trimming cost V 10 bases and J 8 bases; bases outside gene matches: 13. Germline V gives CDR1 MNHEY, CDR2 SVGAGI. The CDR3 DNA reads as TGTGCCACTAACAGGGGTGAAGGTTGGGGCTACACCTTC. As protein: CATNRGEGWGYTF.

The chain couples TRBV19 to TRBJ2-2; D perhaps matches TRBD2 (6 bases). From germline, CDR1 is LNHDA and CDR2 SQIVND (reference sequence). V lost 3 bases and J 5 bases, leaving 13 bases between the germline ends. The CDR3 loop spans 15 amino acids. Written as DNA, the CDR3 is TGTGCCAGTAGTATCCGGCGGGAAAGGACCGGGGAGCTGTTTTTT. Protein: CASSIRRERTGELFF. Full variable domain (outside the CDR3, taken from reference TRBV19 and TRBJ2-2): DGGITQSPKYLFRKEGQNVTLSCEQNLNHDAMYWYRQDPGQGLRLIYYSQIVNDFQKGDIAEGYSVSREKKESFPLTVTSAQKNPTAFYLCASSIRRERTGELFFGEGSRLTVL.

This chain links TRBV24-1 with TRBJ1-5; 9 bases map to TRBD1. The CDR3 runs 14 residues. V lost 4 bases and J lost 7; bases outside the gene matches: 4. Germline-derived CDR1 and CDR2 are KGHDR and SFDVKD. The CDR3 loop reads CATSDGTGNQPQHF. CDR3 coding DNA: TGTGCCACCAGTGACGGGACAGGGAACCAGCCCCAGCATTTT.

This clone was found a few times. The gene calls are TRBV6-6 and TRBJ2-1, with 11 positions matching TRBD2. The CDR3 consists of 16 residues. With 2 bases clipped from V and 7 bases from J, the junction kept 7 bases outside the gene matches. The germline V gene has CDR1 MNHNY and CDR2 SVGAGI (reference sequence). Here the CDR3 reads CASSYGSGRAGNEQFF. The CDR3 DNA reads as TGTGCCAGCAGTTACGGTAGCGGGAGGGCCGGGAATGAGCAGTTCTTC.

This clone was detected only once. V is TRBV7-8 and J is TRBJ1-5, with D tentatively TRBD1 (6 bases). V was shortened by 6 bases and J by 0 bases, with 18 bases between the two germline ends. The CDR3 is 17 residues long. From germline, CDR1 is SGHVS and CDR2 FQNEAQ. For the CDR3, the DNA is TGTGCCAGCAGTCAAAATTCACAGGGATATAGCAATCAGCCCCAGCATTTT. Its protein is CASSQNSQGYSNQPQHF.

The chain employs TRBV28 and TRBJ2-2; the D gene is possibly TRBD2 (6 bases). Looked up from germline, CDR1 is MDHEN and CDR2 is SYDVKM. The ends were cut back, 6 bases at V and 4 bases at J, with 15 bases in the middle. This CDR3 region has 15 residues. The CDR3 region has the DNA TGTGCCAGCAGAAACGGGGAGGCGGGCACCGGGGAGCTGTTTTTT. This sequence encodes CASRNGEAGTGELFF.

The chain links TRBV6-1 to TRBJ2-7; 7 bases map to TRBD2. The length of the CDR3 is 15 residues. Germline CDR1 MNHNS, CDR2 SASEGT. Losses at the gene ends were 0 bases for V and 1 base for J; bases not matched to a gene: 3. CDR3 loop: CASSEALAESYEQYF. The CDR3 DNA reads as TGTGCCAGCAGTGAAGCGCTAGCGGAGTCCTACGAGCAGTACTTC.

Only one count was recorded for this clone. The chain carries TRBV9 and TRBJ2-7; 8 bases map to TRBD2. CDR3 length: 15 amino acids. Per germline, CDR1 SGDLS and CDR2 YYNGEE. V lost 2 bases, J lost 2 bases, and 6 bases stayed unmatched. The CDR3 DNA is TGTGCCAGCAGCGTGGGAGGACTAGCTACCTACGAGCAGTACTTC. This sequence encodes CASSVGGLATYEQYF.

The chain joins TRBV5-6 to TRBJ1-5; 8 nucleotides agree with TRBD1. The CDR3 totals 16 residues. The trim removed 4 bases at V and 2 bases at J, leaving 8 bases unmatched. Germline CDR1 reads SGHDT; CDR2 reads YYEEEE. As DNA, the CDR3 is TGTGCCAGCAGCCGCATGACAGGGGAACGCAATCAGCCCCAGCATTTT. This encodes CASSRMTGERNQPQHF.

The chain carries TRBV27 and TRBJ2-5; weak D call: TRBD1 (6 bases). The CDR3 has 15 residues. Trimming took off 3 bases at V and 2 bases at J, with 13 bases between the two ends. The V gene's germline CDR1 is MNHEY and CDR2 SMNVEV (reference sequence). This CDR3 is CASSLLDSVQETQYF. CDR3 sequence (DNA): TGTGCCAGCAGTTTGCTGGACAGCGTACAAGAGACCCAGTACTTC.

The V call is TRBV6-6, the J call TRBJ2-7, with 7 bases identical to TRBD1. The germline V gene encodes CDR1 MNHNY and CDR2 SVGAGI (reference sequence). The CDR3 is made up of 15 amino acids. With V trimmed by 6 bases and J by 3 bases, 11 bases remained unmatched. In DNA form, the CDR3 reads TGTGCCAGCAGGCGAGTGGGACAGAAAAACTACGAGCAGTACTTC. It yields the protein CASRRVGQKNYEQYF.

The J gene is TRBJ1-5, the V gene TRBV4-2, with no clear D. The V and J ends lost 5 bases and 0 bases respectively, with 14 bases between them. CDR1 is LGHNA, CDR2 YNFKEQ, per germline. The CDR3 loop spans 16 amino acids. The CDR3 coding sequence is TGTGCCAGCAGCTCTGATTCGACTAATAGCAATCAGCCCCAGCATTTT. Translating it yields CASSSDSTNSNQPQHF.

The chain joins TRBV27 to TRBJ2-7; the match to TRBD1 covers 8 bases. CDR3 size: 15 residues. Germline lookup yields CDR1 MNHEY and CDR2 SMNVEV (reference sequence). The V and J ends lost 4 bases and 3 bases, in that order; junction bases with no gene match: 8. CDR3 nucleotide sequence: TGTGCCAGCAGTTCGCCGGGACAGGCGATCTACGAGCAGTACTTC. Amino acids: CASSSPGQAIYEQYF.

The chain couples TRBV5-6 to TRBJ2-5; D is unresolved. Trimming took 0 bases from V and 2 from J, leaving 8 bases between them. Germline-derived CDR1 and CDR2 are SGHDT and YYEEEE. The CDR3 spans 14 residues. As DNA, the CDR3 is TGTGCCAGCAGCTTGGGAGCTACTCAAGAGACCCAGTACTTC. Amino acid sequence: CASSLGATQETQYF. Full variable domain (outside the CDR3, taken from reference TRBV5-6 and TRBJ2-5): DAGVTQSPTHLIKTRGQQVTLRCSPKSGHDTVSWYQQALGQGPQFIFQYYEEEERQRGNFPDRFSGHQFPNYSSELNVNALLLGDSALYLCASSLGATQETQYFGPGTRLLVL.

By share, this clone counts as medium-sized. This chain connects TRBV5-4 to TRBJ2-2; 7 positions agree with TRBD2. Germline values: CDR1 SGHNT, CDR2 YYREEE (reference sequence). With 2 bases clipped from V and 1 base from J, the junction kept 2 bases outside the gene matches. The CDR3 has 15 residues. CDR3 in amino acids: CASSLGTKNTGELFF. DNA for the CDR3: TGTGCCAGCAGCTTAGGGACTAAGAACACCGGGGAGCTGTTTTTT.

The chain's CDR3 is CASSPGYFNYGYTF. The CDR3 DNA reads as TGTGCCAGCAGCCCCGGGTATTTTAACTATGGCTACACCTTC. This chain connects TRBV27 to TRBJ1-2, with D hard to call. This CDR3 contains 14 residues. The V end was cut by 6 bases, the J end by 1 base, with 12 bases between. Germline CDR1 and CDR2: MNHEY and SMNVEV (reference sequence).

The chain is built from TRBV11-2 and TRBJ2-1; TRBD2 agrees at 10 bases. After removal of 0 bases from V and 1 base from J, the junction contained 3 bases not matched to a gene. Germline assignment: CDR1 SGHAT and CDR2 FQNNGV. The CDR3 is 17 amino acids. In DNA, the CDR3 is TGTGCCAGCAGCTTAGATGCTAGCGGGAGTTCCTACAATGAGCAGTTCTTC. Translated, it gives CASSLDASGSSYNEQFF. Combining the CDR3 with reference TRBV11-2 and TRBJ2-1 gives the whole variable domain EAGVAQSPRYKIIEKRQSVAFWCNPISGHATLYWYQQILGQGPKLLIQFQNNGVVDDSQLPKDRFSAERLKGVDSTLKIQPAKLEDSAVYLCASSLDASGSSYNEQFFGPGTRLTVL.

The genes are TRBV10-3 and TRBJ1-2; unclear D gene. Germline V gives CDR1 ENHRY, CDR2 SYGVKD. Trimming took off 4 bases at V and 5 bases at J, with 14 bases between the two ends. The CDR3 consists of 14 residues. The CDR3 region has the DNA TGTGCCATCAGTGGCCCTGGGAGGGAGTATGGCTACACCTTC. Protein: CAISGPGREYGYTF.